There are many counts of the clone carrying this T cell receptor beta chain. This CDR3 has 11 residues. CDR1 and CDR2 (germline): SGHVS, FNYEAQ. The ends were cut back, 11 bases at V and 4 bases at J, with 11 bases in the middle. The data were taken from a study of T-cell reconstitution after alpha-beta-depleted transplantation in children. Unique molecular identifiers were incorporated during preparation of the TCRbeta library. TCRdb ran MiXCR on the PCR reads and lists one entry per CDR3 protein. The sample contains hundreds of thousands of distinct CDR3 sequences, about an eighth of which appear only once.

This TCR was sampled from a male patient aged 10-17 years who had a stem cell transplant for acute myeloid leukemia, so the T cells may come from the graft donor. This rearrangement joins TRBV7-6 to TRBJ2-5; a possible D gene is TRBD1 (5 bases). Material: PBMCs, mostly from graft donor cells, obtained 360 days after TCRalphabeta/CD19-depleted stem cell transplant. The CDR3 sequence: CASREGETQYF. In nucleotides, the CDR3 is TGTGCCTCCAGGGAAGGAGAGACCCAGTACTTC.